This TCR beta chain was documented in a study of blood T cells in healthy people across ages. Study-wide findings and caveats: No conclusive comparison of naive versus antigen-experienced cells was possible with unsorted PBMCs. The long-lived group displayed more naive CD4+ cells, plus higher diversity, than the aged donors did.

Germline V gene lookup returns CDR1 SQVTM and CDR2 ANQGSEA. This CDR3 is 12 amino acids long. Then a second PCR, running roughly 7 to 11 cycles, was carried out with a sample-barcoded 5' primer and a J-beta primer mix. Each cDNA molecule was tagged by a template-switch adaptor that had 12 random nucleotides. A single record per CDR3 protein comes from TCRdb applying MiXCR to the 5' RACE reads. The sample carries around 780,000 distinct CDR3 sequences, roughly 56% recorded once. Concerning this clonotype itself: Its antigen remains unidentified.

Sequenced material: blood. This TCR derives from a man aged 35 to 55 in good health. The genes are TRBV29-1 and TRBJ1-1, with D unresolved. The CDR3 sequence is CSAGLGATEAFF. The CDR3 DNA reads TGCTCTGCTGGGTTGGGAGCCACTGAAGCTTTCTTT.